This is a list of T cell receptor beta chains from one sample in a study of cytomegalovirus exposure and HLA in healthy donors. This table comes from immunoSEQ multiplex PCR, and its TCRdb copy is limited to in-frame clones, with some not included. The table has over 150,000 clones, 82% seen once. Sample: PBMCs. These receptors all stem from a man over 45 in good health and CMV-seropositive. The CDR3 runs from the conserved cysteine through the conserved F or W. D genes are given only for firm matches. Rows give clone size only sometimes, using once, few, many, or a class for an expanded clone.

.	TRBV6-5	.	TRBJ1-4	CATLDERSNEKLFF	TGTGCCACCCTTGACGAGAGGTCGAATGAAAAACTGTTTTTT
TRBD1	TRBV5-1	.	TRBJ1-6	CASSPGTGGSPLHF	TGCGCCAGCAGCCCTGGGACAGGGGGCTCACCCCTCCACTTT
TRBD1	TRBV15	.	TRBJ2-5	CATSRGQQETQYF	TGTGCCACCAGCAGGGGACAGCAAGAGACCCAGTACTTC
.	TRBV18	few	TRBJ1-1	CASSPDSNTEAFF	TGTGCCAGCTCACCAGACAGCAACACTGAAGCTTTCTTT
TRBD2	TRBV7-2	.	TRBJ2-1	CASSATSGTYNEQFF	TGTGCCAGCAGCGCAACTAGCGGAACCTACAATGAGCAGTTCTTC
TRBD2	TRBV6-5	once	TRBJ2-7	CASRILAGGTYEQYF	TGTGCCAGCAGGATCTTAGCGGGAGGGACCTACGAGCAGTACTTC
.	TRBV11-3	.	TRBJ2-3	CASSLTATDTQYF	TGTGCCAGCAGCTTGACAGCCACAGATACGCAGTATTTT
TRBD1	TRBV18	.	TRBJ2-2	CASSPGTGTNTGELFF	TGTGCCAGCTCACCGGGGACAGGGACGAACACCGGGGAGCTGTTTTTT
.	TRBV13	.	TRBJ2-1	CASSLGTGRNEQFF	TGTGCCAGCAGCTTAGGGACAGGAAGAAATGAGCAGTTCTTC
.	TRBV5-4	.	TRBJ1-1	CASSSPLQGNTEAFF	TGTGCCAGCAGCTCACCTCTACAGGGGAACACTGAAGCTTTCTTT
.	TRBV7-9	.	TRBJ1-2	CASSLPRDGYTF	TGTGCCAGCAGCTTACCGCGGGATGGCTACACCTTC
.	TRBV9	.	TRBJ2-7	CASSVAGTWEYGQYF	TGTGCCAGCAGCGTAGCAGGGACTTGGGAATACGGGCAGTACTTC
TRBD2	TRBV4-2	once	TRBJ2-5	CASSQGLAGGGGSETQYF	TGTGCCAGCAGCCAAGGACTAGCGGGGGGCGGCGGTTCCGAGACCCAGTACTTC
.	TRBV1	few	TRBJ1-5	CTSRRGRGWDQPQHF	TGCACCAGCAGAAGGGGCAGGGGATGGGATCAGCCCCAGCATTTT
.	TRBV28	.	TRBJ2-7	CASGGAFEQYF	TGTGCCAGCGGTGGTGCCTTCGAGCAGTACTTC
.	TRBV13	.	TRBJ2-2	CASNPWATGELFF	TGTGCCAGCAATCCTTGGGCCACCGGGGAGCTGTTTTTT
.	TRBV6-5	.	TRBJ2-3	CASSNTDTQYF	TGTGCCAGCAGCAACACGGATACGCAGTATTTT
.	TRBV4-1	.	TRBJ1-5	CASSQVLAGKPQHF	TGCGCCAGCAGCCAAGTTTTAGCCGGGAAGCCCCAGCATTTT
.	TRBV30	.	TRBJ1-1	CAWSSDRNTEAFF	TGTGCCTGGAGCTCCGACAGGAACACTGAAGCTTTCTTT
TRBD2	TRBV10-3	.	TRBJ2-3	CATGLATDTQYF	TGTGCCACCGGACTAGCGACAGATACGCAGTATTTT
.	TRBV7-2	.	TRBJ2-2	CASSFFGEYTGELFF	TGTGCCAGCAGCTTCTTCGGGGAATACACCGGGGAGCTGTTTTTT
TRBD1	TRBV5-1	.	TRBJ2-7	CASSLAGTGGYEQYF	TGCGCCAGCAGCTTGGCCGGGACAGGGGGCTACGAGCAGTACTTC
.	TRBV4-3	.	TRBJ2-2	CASSQDSLRPGELFF	TGCGCCAGCAGCCAGGACTCCCTAAGGCCCGGGGAGCTGTTTTTT
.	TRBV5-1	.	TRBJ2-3	CASSLEGSDTQYF	TGCGCCAGCAGCTTGGAGGGGTCAGATACGCAGTATTTT
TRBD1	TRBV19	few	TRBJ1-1	CASSINRGTEAFF	TGTGCCAGTAGTATCAACAGGGGCACTGAAGCTTTCTTT
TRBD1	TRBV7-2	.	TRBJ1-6	CASSLFGTENNSPLHF	TGTGCCAGCAGCTTATTCGGGACAGAAAATAATTCACCCCTCCACTTT
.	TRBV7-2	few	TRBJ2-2	CASSPLRRNTGELFF	TGTGCCAGCAGCCCTCTCCGCAGGAACACCGGGGAGCTGTTTTTT
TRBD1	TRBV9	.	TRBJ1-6	CASSPGQGRTPLHF	TGTGCCAGCAGCCCCGGACAGGGTAGGACACCCCTCCACTTT
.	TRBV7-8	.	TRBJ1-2	CASSPVVEGGYTF	TGTGCCAGCAGCCCCGTGGTAGAGGGTGGCTACACCTTC
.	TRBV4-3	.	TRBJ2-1	CASSRKPGSSYNEQFF	TGCGCCAGCAGCCGAAAACCGGGGTCCTCCTACAATGAGCAGTTCTTC
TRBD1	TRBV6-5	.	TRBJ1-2	CASSSLIQGYGYTF	TGTGCCAGCAGTTCACTAATACAGGGGTATGGCTACACCTTC
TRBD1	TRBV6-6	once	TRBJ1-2	CASSLPPGGSDGYTF	TGTGCCAGCAGTTTACCTCCAGGGGGATCGGATGGCTACACCTTC
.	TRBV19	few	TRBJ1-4	CASNWDKNEKLFF	TGTGCCAGTAATTGGGACAAGAATGAAAAACTGTTTTTT
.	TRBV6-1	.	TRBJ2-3	CASTIHHRDGTQYF	TGTGCCAGCACCATCCACCACAGAGATGGTACGCAGTATTTT
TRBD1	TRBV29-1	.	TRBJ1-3	CSVDPTGVSGNTIYF	TGCAGCGTTGATCCGACAGGGGTCTCTGGAAACACCATATATTTT
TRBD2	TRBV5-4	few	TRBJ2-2	CASRVGTSGRTGELFF	TGTGCCAGCAGAGTCGGGACTAGCGGGCGAACCGGGGAGCTGTTTTTT
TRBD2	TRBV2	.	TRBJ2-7	CASSEPVAGAVKQYF	TGTGCCAGCAGTGAACCGGTAGCGGGAGCCGTGAAGCAGTACTTC
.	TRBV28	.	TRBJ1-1	CASSRTDLNTEAFF	TGTGCCAGCAGTAGGACAGATTTGAACACTGAAGCTTTCTTT
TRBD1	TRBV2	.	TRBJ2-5	CASSAGQVRETQYF	TGTGCCAGCAGTGCCGGACAGGTACGAGAGACCCAGTACTTC
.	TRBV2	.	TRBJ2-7	CASTETESSYEQYF	TGTGCCAGCACCGAGACAGAGAGCTCCTACGAGCAGTACTTC
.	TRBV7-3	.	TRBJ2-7	CASSLSPRYEQYF	TGTGCCAGCAGCTTATCCCCTAGATACGAGCAGTACTTC
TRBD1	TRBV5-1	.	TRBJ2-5	CASSSAPTGGETQYF	TGCGCCAGCAGCTCCGCCCCGACAGGGGGGGAGACCCAGTACTTC
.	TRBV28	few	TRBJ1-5	CASSLSGQPQHF	TGTGCCAGCAGTTTATCAGGACAGCCCCAGCATTTT
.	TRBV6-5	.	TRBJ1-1	CASSYSAQGLSSQF	TGTGCCAGCAGTTACTCAGCGCAGGGCTTGAGTTCCCAATTT
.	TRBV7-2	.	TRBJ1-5	CASSSRPGSNQPQHF	TGTGCCAGCAGCTCGCGACCGGGGAGCAATCAGCCCCAGCATTTT
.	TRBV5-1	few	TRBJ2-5	CASSSDLSGEQETQYF	TGCGCCAGCAGCTCCGACCTCTCGGGGGAACAAGAGACCCAGTACTTC
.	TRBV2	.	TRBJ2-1	CASSWTAYNEQFF	TGTGCCAGCAGTTGGACAGCATACAATGAGCAGTTCTTC
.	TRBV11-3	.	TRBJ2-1	CASSLGGGPYNEQFF	TGTGCCAGCAGCTTGGGAGGGGGACCCTACAATGAGCAGTTCTTC
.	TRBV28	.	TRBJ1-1	CASRDNFAEAFF	TGTGCCAGCCGCGACAACTTTGCTGAAGCTTTCTTT
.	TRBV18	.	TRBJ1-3	CASSPPRGESGNTIYF	TGTGCCAGCTCACCACCGAGAGGCGAATCTGGAAACACCATATATTTT
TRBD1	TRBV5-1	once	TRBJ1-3	CASRSGQATGNTIYF	TGCGCCAGCAGATCCGGACAGGCGACTGGAAACACCATATATTTT
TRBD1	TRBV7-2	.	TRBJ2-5	CASSLDLRGRGETQYF	TGTGCCAGCAGCTTAGATCTCAGGGGGCGAGGGGAGACCCAGTACTTC
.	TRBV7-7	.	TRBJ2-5	CASSLVGVETQYF	TGTGCTAGCAGCTTAGTAGGGGTCGAGACCCAGTACTTC
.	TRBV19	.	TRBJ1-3	CATRNGGSGNTIYF	TGTGCCACTCGTAACGGGGGCTCTGGAAACACCATATATTTT